This T cell receptor beta chain was observed in a study of T-cell reconstitution after alpha-beta-depleted transplantation in children. TCRbeta library preparation incorporated unique molecular identifiers. TCRdb passed the PCR reads through MiXCR, listing each CDR3 protein once. Of over 150,000 distinct CDR3 sequences in the sample, approximately 6.9% were seen once. This clonotype was counted at least ten times. Sample: PBMCs, taken before TCRalphabeta/CD19-depleted stem cell transplant. The origin of this receptor is a boy aged 2 to 10 with acute lymphoblastic leukemia, due to receive a stem cell transplant.

CDR3 residues: CASSAGAGGTDTQYF. CDR3 nucleotide sequence: TGTGCCAGCAGTGCTGGAGCGGGGGGCACAGATACGCAGTATTTT. The chain carries TRBV6-4 and TRBJ2-3; 8 bases agree with TRBD2. Germline values: CDR1 MRHNA, CDR2 SNTAGT. The junction had 4 bases not matched to a gene; V was cut back by 4 bases and J by 1 base. The length of the CDR3 is 15 residues.